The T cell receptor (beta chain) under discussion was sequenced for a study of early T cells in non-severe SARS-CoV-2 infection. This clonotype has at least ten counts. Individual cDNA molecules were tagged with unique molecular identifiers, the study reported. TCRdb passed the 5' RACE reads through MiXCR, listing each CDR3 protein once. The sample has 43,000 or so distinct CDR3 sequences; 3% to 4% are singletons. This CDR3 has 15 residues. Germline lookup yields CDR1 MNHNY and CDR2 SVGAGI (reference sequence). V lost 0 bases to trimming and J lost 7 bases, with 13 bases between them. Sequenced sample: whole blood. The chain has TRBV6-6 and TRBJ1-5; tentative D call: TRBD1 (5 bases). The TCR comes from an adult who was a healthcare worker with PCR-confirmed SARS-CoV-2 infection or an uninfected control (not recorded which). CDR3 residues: CASSYSGGTGQPQHF. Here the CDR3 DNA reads TGTGCCAGCAGTTACTCGGGGGGGACCGGGCAGCCCCAGCATTTT.